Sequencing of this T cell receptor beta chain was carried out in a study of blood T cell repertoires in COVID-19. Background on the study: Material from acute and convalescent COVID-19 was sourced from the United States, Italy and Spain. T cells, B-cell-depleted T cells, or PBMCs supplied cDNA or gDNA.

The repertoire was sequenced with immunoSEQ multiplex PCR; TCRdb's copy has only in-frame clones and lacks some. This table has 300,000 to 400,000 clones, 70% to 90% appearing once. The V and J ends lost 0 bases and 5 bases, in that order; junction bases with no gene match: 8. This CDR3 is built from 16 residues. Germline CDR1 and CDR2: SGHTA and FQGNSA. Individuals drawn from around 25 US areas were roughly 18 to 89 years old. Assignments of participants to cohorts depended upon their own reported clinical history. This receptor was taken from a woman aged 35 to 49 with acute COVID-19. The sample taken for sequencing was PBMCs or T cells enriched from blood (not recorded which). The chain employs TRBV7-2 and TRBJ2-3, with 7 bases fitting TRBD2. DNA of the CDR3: TGTGCCAGCAGCTTAGCGCAGGGCGGGAGAGGAGATACGCAGTATTTT. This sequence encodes CASSLAQGGRGDTQYF. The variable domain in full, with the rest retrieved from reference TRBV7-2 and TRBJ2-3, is GAGVSQSPSNKVTEKGKDVELRCDPISGHTALYWYRQSLGQGLEFLIYFQGNSAPDKSGLPSDRFSAERTGGSVSTLTIQRTQQEDSAVYLCASSLAQGGRGDTQYFGPGTRLTVL.